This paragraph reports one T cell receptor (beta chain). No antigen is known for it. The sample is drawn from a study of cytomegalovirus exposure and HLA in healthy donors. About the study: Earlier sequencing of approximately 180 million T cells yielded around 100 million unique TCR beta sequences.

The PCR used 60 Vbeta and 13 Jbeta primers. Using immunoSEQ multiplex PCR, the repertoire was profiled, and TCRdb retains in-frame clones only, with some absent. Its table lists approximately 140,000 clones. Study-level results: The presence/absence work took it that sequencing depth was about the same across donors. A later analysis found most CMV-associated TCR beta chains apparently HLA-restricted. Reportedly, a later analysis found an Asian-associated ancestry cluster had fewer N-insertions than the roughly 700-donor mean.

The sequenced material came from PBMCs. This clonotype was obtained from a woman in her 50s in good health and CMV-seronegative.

In DNA, the CDR3 is TGTGCCAGCAGCTCCGAGTCTAGCGGGGGCCAAGAGACCCAGTACTTC. This codes for CASSSESSGGQETQYF. This chain uses TRBV28 with TRBJ2-5; 10 bases align to TRBD2. This CDR3 spans 16 amino acids. Trimming cost V 6 bases and J 1 base; bases outside gene matches: 8. CDR1 and CDR2 (germline): MDHEN, SYDVKM.